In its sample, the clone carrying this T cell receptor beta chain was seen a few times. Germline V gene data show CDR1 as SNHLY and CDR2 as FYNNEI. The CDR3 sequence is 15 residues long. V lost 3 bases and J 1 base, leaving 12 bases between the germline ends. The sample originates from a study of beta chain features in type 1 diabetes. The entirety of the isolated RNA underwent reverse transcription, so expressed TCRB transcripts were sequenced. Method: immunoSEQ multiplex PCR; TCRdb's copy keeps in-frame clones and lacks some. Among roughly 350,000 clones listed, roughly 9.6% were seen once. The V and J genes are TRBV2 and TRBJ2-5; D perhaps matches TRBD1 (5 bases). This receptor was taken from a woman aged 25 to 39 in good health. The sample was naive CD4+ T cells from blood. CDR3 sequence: CASSDQGSVQETQYF. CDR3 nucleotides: TGTGCCAGCAGTGATCAGGGCTCCGTCCAAGAGACCCAGTACTTC.